Each of the 32 T cell receptor beta chains below was sequenced from the same sample in a study of T cells in Graves' hyperthyroidism and ophthalmopathy. TCR beta CDR3 region amplification was performed from RNA transcripts. First-round RT-PCR targeting the TCR CDR3 was performed with the HTBI primer set. TCRdb ran MiXCR on the multiplex PCR reads and lists one entry per CDR3 protein. This sample yields roughly 560,000 distinct CDR3 sequences, of which under 15% are seen a single time; over 3.5% belongs to the top ten. The sample comprised blood. These receptors all come from a woman aged 40-49 years with Graves' ophthalmopathy.

The V and J genes are TRBV20-1 and TRBJ1-2; the match to TRBD1 covers 10 bases. This CDR3 has 18 residues. Germline V CDR1 and CDR2: DFQATT, SNEGSKA (reference sequence). Losses at the gene ends were 0 bases for V and 4 bases for J; bases not matched to a gene: 14. DNA for the CDR3: TGCAGTGCTAGAGATCTGGGGACCGGGACAGGGGAAAGCTATGGCTACACCTTC. As protein: CSARDLGTGTGESYGYTF.

The chain is built from TRBV12-5 and TRBJ1-2; a possible D gene is TRBD1 (5 bases). CDR1 is LGHNT, CDR2 FRNRAP, per germline. The CDR3 spans 13 residues. The V and J ends lost 6 bases and 2 bases respectively, with 10 bases between them. CDR3 coding DNA: TGTGCTAGTGGGTCGGGACTCAACTATGGCTACACCTTC. It translates to CASGSGLNYGYTF.

This clonotype was observed a handful of times. The V call is TRBV24-1, the J call TRBJ2-5, with TRBD1 matching 7 bases. This CDR3 spans 15 amino acids. The ends lost 3 bases at V and 3 bases at J; junction bases unmatched: 6. The germline CDR1 and CDR2 sequences are KGHDR and SFDVKD. The CDR3 DNA reads TGTGCCACCAGTGATCCGTCACAGGGGAAAGAGACCCAGTACTTC. Translating it yields CATSDPSQGKETQYF.

This clonotype was counted between two and nine times. The chain couples TRBV5-1 to TRBJ2-5, with D tentatively TRBD2 (6 bases). The CDR3 sequence is 16 residues long. Germline CDR1 SGHRS, CDR2 YFSETQ. Trimming left V 0 bases short and J 2 bases short, with 14 bases between. The CDR3: CASSLVRGGIQETQYF. In DNA form, the CDR3 reads TGCGCCAGCAGCTTGGTTAGGGGCGGGATACAAGAGACCCAGTACTTC.

This clonotype was picked up a small number of times. V and J are TRBV27 and TRBJ2-5; TRBD2 agrees at 7 bases. The germline V gene encodes CDR1 MNHEY and CDR2 SMNVEV (reference sequence). J lost 12 bases, V lost 7 bases, and 8 bases had no gene match. The CDR3 sequence is 11 residues long. CDR3 loop: CASTPSGREYF. The CDR3 nucleotides read TGTGCCAGCACGCCTTCAGGGAGGGAGTACTTC.

This clonotype was counted at least ten times. The chain has TRBV11-1 and TRBJ2-5, with 9 positions matching TRBD2. With V trimmed by 5 bases and J by 5 bases, 12 bases remained unmatched. This CDR3 region has 16 residues. Germline loops: CDR1 SGHAT, CDR2 FQDESV (reference sequence). The CDR3 loop reads CASSPGLAGKAETQYF. DNA for the CDR3: TGTGCCAGCAGCCCCGGGCTAGCGGGAAAAGCGGAGACCCAGTACTTC. Based on the CDR3 plus reference TRBV11-1 and TRBJ2-5, the full variable domain is EAEVAQSPRYKITEKSQAVAFWCDPISGHATLYWYRQILGQGPELLVQFQDESVVDDSQLPKDRFSAERLKGVDSTLKIQPAELGDSAMYLCASSPGLAGKAETQYFGPGTRLLVL.

CDR3 sequence: CASRSSIAGQGALGPQHF. CDR3 coding DNA: TGTGCCAGCAGGAGCTCCATTGCCGGACAGGGGGCGTTGGGGCCCCAGCATTTT. V gene TRBV6-4 combines with J gene TRBJ1-5, with 11 nucleotides matching TRBD1. CDR1 is MRHNA, CDR2 SNTAGT, per germline. V was clipped by 6 bases and J by 9 bases; unmatched bases: 19. CDR3 size: 18 residues.

V and J are TRBV12-3 or TRBV12-4 and TRBJ2-7; possible D gene TRBD1, 6 bases. CDR3 length equals 15 residues. The V end was cut by 8 bases, the J end by 0 bases, with 17 bases between. CDR3 residues: CASSRRDTSSYEQYF. The CDR3 DNA is TGTGCCAGCTCCCGCCGGGACACTAGCTCCTACGAGCAGTACTTC.

This clonotype was seen ten or more times. The chain uses TRBV6-2 or TRBV6-3 and TRBJ2-7; 9 bases line up with TRBD2. This CDR3 has 13 residues. V lost 10 bases and J lost 4; bases outside the gene matches: 8. The germline CDR1 and CDR2 sequences are MNHEY and SVGEGT. In DNA, the CDR3 is TGTGCCATCTCGCGGGGGGGATCATACGAGCAGTACTTC. Encoded protein: CAISRGGSYEQYF.

This chain links TRBV7-2 with TRBJ2-7; 9 nucleotides align to TRBD2. V gave up 4 bases and J gave up 2 bases; unmatched junction bases: 6. This CDR3 region has 15 residues. Germline assignment: CDR1 SGHTA and CDR2 FQGNSA. CDR3 coding DNA: TGTGCCAGCAGCTCACTAGCGGGTTTCCCCTACGAGCAGTACTTC. The encoded protein is CASSSLAGFPYEQYF.

This clonotype was seen a few times. The rearrangement uses TRBV3-1 and TRBJ2-5; D may match TRBD1 or TRBD2 (5 bases each). Germline-derived CDR1 and CDR2 are LGHDT and YNNKEL (reference sequence). The CDR3 runs to 16 residues. The V gene lost 3 bases and the J gene lost 5 bases, with 19 bases spanning the gap. DNA of the CDR3: TGTGCCAGCAGCCATGCCCGTCGGGGCTCTCGGGAGACCCAGTACTTC. It encodes CASSHARRGSRETQYF.

The table lists this clonotype with many counts. The chain combines TRBV12-3 or TRBV12-4 with TRBJ1-1, with 10 bases that match TRBD1. This CDR3 comprises 15 residues. V trimming: 5 bases; J trimming: 3 bases; junction bases outside the gene matches: 6. This CDR3 is CASSPTGGEDTEAFF. DNA of the CDR3: TGTGCCAGCAGTCCGACAGGGGGCGAAGACACTGAAGCTTTCTTT.

This clonotype was seen many times. The CDR3 nucleotides read TGTGCCAGCAACGGACAGACTAATGAAGCTTTCTTT. Protein sequence: CASNGQTNEAFF. V gene TRBV6-2 or TRBV6-3 combines with J gene TRBJ1-1, with a tentative D call TRBD1 (6 bases). The germline V gene encodes CDR1 MNHEY and CDR2 SVGEGT. V lost 7 bases to trimming and J lost 7 bases, with 13 bases between them. The CDR3 length is 12 residues.

The sample holds many counts of this clonotype. The chain is built from TRBV6-1 and TRBJ1-1; 10 bases agree with TRBD1. This CDR3 contains 14 residues. The germline V gene encodes CDR1 MNHNS and CDR2 SASEGT. Germline trimming cut 6 bases from V and 7 bases from J; bases unmatched to any gene: 8. The CDR3 reads CASSQDRGPGEAFF. CDR3 nucleotide sequence: TGTGCCAGCAGCCAAGACAGGGGGCCAGGTGAAGCTTTCTTT.

This clonotype was observed a handful of times. The chain combines TRBV9 with TRBJ2-5, with 9 bases aligning to TRBD2. Looked up from germline, CDR1 is SGDLS and CDR2 is YYNGEE. J lost 7 bases, V lost 4 bases, and 20 bases had no gene match. The CDR3 consists of 18 residues. The CDR3 DNA sequence: TGTGCCAGCAGCACCCCTCGGGGGGCGGGAGGGCTAGAAGGGACCCAGTACTTC. Translated: CASSTPRGAGGLEGTQYF.

This clonotype occurred many times. The V gene is TRBV7-8, the J gene TRBJ1-1; D is possibly TRBD1 (6 bases). Germline loops: CDR1 SGHVS, CDR2 FQNEAQ. V gave up 5 bases and J gave up 1 base, with 14 bases separating them. The CDR3 extends over 15 amino acids. The chain's CDR3 is CASSPYYRENTEAFF. CDR3 DNA sequence: TGTGCCAGCAGCCCCTACTACAGGGAGAACACTGAAGCTTTCTTT.

This clonotype was seen at least ten times. V and J are TRBV6-1 and TRBJ2-7, with 8 bases that match TRBD1. V lost 9 bases and J lost 2; bases outside the gene matches: 3. This CDR3 contains 12 residues. The germline CDR1 and CDR2 sequences are MNHNS and SASEGT. CDR3 in DNA: TGTGCCAGTCCGACAGGGGCCTACGAGCAGTACTTC. It is translated as CASPTGAYEQYF.

This clonotype came up many times. The CDR3 sequence is CSVARVGEAFF. The CDR3 DNA reads TGCAGCGTTGCCAGGGTTGGGGAAGCTTTCTTT. The chain recombines TRBV29-1 with TRBJ1-1; perhaps TRBD1 as D (5 bases). Germline V CDR1 and CDR2: SQVTM, ANQGSEA. The length of the CDR3 is 11 residues. V lost 4 bases and J 8 bases, leaving 11 bases between the germline ends.

A note on this clonotype: Being one base from a much bigger clone, this may be a read error. The chain employs TRBV6-1 and TRBJ2-5, with TRBD1 identical over 8 bases. The CDR3 runs to 13 residues. V shed 5 bases and J 5 bases; nucleotides not matched to a gene: 4. Per the germline V gene, CDR1 is MNHNS and CDR2 is SASEGT. Here the CDR3 DNA reads TGTGCCAGCAGTAATAACAGGGGGGAGACCCAGTACTTC. Its translation is CASSNNRGETQYF.

This clonotype was observed a handful of times. Relative to the germline gene, one junction end is altered; a read error may explain this. This chain links TRBV19 with TRBJ1-1; D is unclear. The CDR3 covers 12 residues. CDR1 is LNHDA, CDR2 SQIVND, per germline (reference sequence). CDR3: CANSEQNTEAFF. CDR3 in DNA: TGTGCCAATAGTGAACAGAACACTGAAGCTTTCTTT.

This clonotype was seen many times. The chain employs TRBV6-1 and TRBJ2-2, with 9 positions matching TRBD1. The CDR3 runs 14 residues. Losses at the gene ends were 5 bases for V and 3 bases for J; bases not matched to a gene: 1. The V gene's germline CDR1 is MNHNS and CDR2 SASEGT. The CDR3 region is CASSRDRDTGELFF. CDR3 DNA: TGTGCCAGCAGTCGGGACAGGGACACCGGGGAGCTGTTTTTT.

This clonotype has only a few counts. The chain links TRBV4-1 to TRBJ1-1; 8 positions agree with TRBD1. V trimming: 0 bases; J trimming: 5 bases; junction bases outside the gene matches: 5. The germline V gene has CDR1 MGHRA and CDR2 YSYEKL. The CDR3 runs to 15 residues. Here the CDR3 reads CASSQDSRTGTEAFF. The CDR3 nucleotides are TGCGCCAGCAGCCAAGACTCACGGACAGGGACTGAAGCTTTCTTT.

There are many counts of this clonotype. The chain uses TRBV30 and TRBJ2-7, with 13 nucleotides matching TRBD2. The V gene's germline CDR1 is GTSNPN and CDR2 SVGIG (reference sequence). The ends lost 0 bases at V and 6 bases at J; junction bases unmatched: 11. The length of the CDR3 is 17 residues. The CDR3 nucleotides read TGTGCCTGGAGTGTACTCGGACTAGCGGGAGTGGCATTCGAGCAGTACTTC. Translating it yields CAWSVLGLAGVAFEQYF.

J is TRBJ2-7 and V is TRBV11-3; D gene unclear. Per germline, CDR1 SGHNT and CDR2 YENEEA. The CDR3 length is 15 residues. Trimming removed 1 base from V and 5 bases from J, with 15 bases in between. The CDR3 sequence is CASSLVSAREHEQYF. The CDR3 bases are TGTGCCAGCAGCTTAGTCTCCGCCAGAGAGCACGAGCAGTACTTC.

In its sample, this clonotype was seen many times. In nucleotides, the CDR3 is TGCAGTGCTAGGCCCCAGGGAACCCTGTACTTC. Protein product: CSARPQGTLYF. The rearrangement uses TRBV20-1 and TRBJ2-7, with a weak D call TRBD1 (5 bases). V gave up 3 bases and J gave up 12 bases, with 15 bases separating them. The CDR3 runs 11 residues. Germline CDR1 DFQATT, CDR2 SNEGSKA (reference sequence).

Concerning this clonotype: Just one base apart from a much larger clone, this may be a read error. The rearrangement links TRBV19 to TRBJ1-3; maybe TRBD1 (6 bases). The V gene's germline CDR1 is LNHDA and CDR2 SQIVND (reference sequence). CDR3 size: 15 residues. The DNA for the CDR3 is TGTGCCAGTAGTACTGGGGGGCGATCTGGAAACACCGTATATTTT. This codes for CASSTGGRSGNTVYF.

The table lists this clonotype with many counts. The rearrangement links TRBV4-1 to TRBJ2-7; D tentatively reads TRBD1 or TRBD2 (5 bases each). Trimming removed 1 base at V and 3 bases at J, with 10 bases between. This CDR3 is 14 amino acids long. The germline CDR1 and CDR2 sequences are MGHRA and YSYEKL. CDR3 protein: CASSQVAGSYEQYF. As DNA, the CDR3 is TGCGCCAGCAGCCAAGTGGCAGGGAGCTACGAGCAGTACTTC.

The table lists this clonotype with many counts. The chain combines TRBV19 with TRBJ2-7, with D perhaps matching TRBD2 (6 bases). The V end lost 6 bases, the J end lost 0 bases, and 15 bases lay between the germline ends. This CDR3 comprises 15 residues. The germline V gene has CDR1 LNHDA and CDR2 SQIVND (reference sequence). In DNA, the CDR3 is TGTGCCAGTAGCAAAGATCACGGGAGCTCCTACGAGCAGTACTTC. Translated: CASSKDHGSSYEQYF.

This clonotype was recorded a few times. The chain has TRBV5-1 and TRBJ2-4; no reliable D call. Per germline, CDR1 SGHRS and CDR2 YFSETQ. V shed 2 bases and J shed 2 bases, with 14 bases lying between them. The CDR3 is 16 residues long. In DNA form, the CDR3 reads TGCGCCAGCAGCTTTACCCCAGATAGGACCAAAAACATTCAGTACTTC. Its protein product is CASSFTPDRTKNIQYF.

This clonotype appeared a few times. V is TRBV4-3 and J is TRBJ2-7; TRBD2 aligns across 7 bases. Germline V gives CDR1 LGHNA, CDR2 YSLEER. V lost 5 bases and J lost 3; bases outside the gene matches: 10. This CDR3 region has 15 residues. Here the CDR3 DNA reads TGCGCCAGCAGCTCCGGGGGGTACAGCGACTACGAGCAGTACTTC. Encoded protein: CASSSGGYSDYEQYF.

This clonotype was counted many times. The chain uses TRBV24-1 and TRBJ2-5; 7 positions match TRBD1. The CDR3 covers 15 residues. Germline V gene data show CDR1 as KGHDR and CDR2 as SFDVKD. The V and J ends lost 4 bases and 1 base, in that order; junction bases with no gene match: 5. CDR3 loop: CATSDRSGGQETQYF. CDR3 in DNA: TGTGCCACCAGTGACAGATCAGGGGGCCAAGAGACCCAGTACTTC.

This clonotype appeared a few times. CDR3 sequence (DNA): TGTGCCAGCAACCAGCGGCGCACAGATACGCAGTATTTT. It translates to CASNQRRTDTQYF. V gene TRBV2 combines with J gene TRBJ2-3; D may be TRBD2 (5 bases). The CDR3 contains 13 residues. Germline V gene sequence: CDR1 SNHLY, CDR2 FYNNEI. V lost 7 bases to trimming and J lost 1 base, with 9 bases between them.